The T cell receptor (beta chain) under discussion was sequenced for a study of cytomegalovirus exposure and HLA in healthy donors. PCR employed 60 Vbeta and 13 Jbeta primers. Assay used: immunoSEQ multiplex PCR; TCRdb lists only in-frame clones, some missing. The sample lists roughly 150,000 clones, roughly four fifths occurring once. This clone was observed a few times. Germline V gene data show CDR1 as MDHEN and CDR2 as SYDVKM. The CDR3 length is 15 residues. V was pared by 2 bases and J by 1 base, with 2 bases of the junction left unmatched. V is TRBV28 and J is TRBJ1-3; 7 nucleotides match TRBD1. What was sequenced was PBMCs. The receptor comes from a woman younger than 35 in good health and CMV-seronegative. As DNA, the CDR3 is TGTGCCAGCAGTTTACCCAGGGGGTCTGGAAACACCATATATTTT. Translating gives CASSLPRGSGNTIYF.